This note documents a single T cell receptor beta chain sequence. Its antigen is still unknown. This entry belongs to a study of T cells in Graves' hyperthyroidism and ophthalmopathy. Study-wide results and limits: Expanded thyroid clonotypes (above 0.001) were mostly also found in blood.

Amplified TCR beta CDR3 regions derived from RNA transcripts. Using the HTBI primer set, a first-round RT-PCR was run on the TCR CDR3. TCRdb ran MiXCR on the multiplex PCR reads and lists one entry per CDR3 protein. The sample lists hundreds of thousands of distinct CDR3 sequences; 12% to 15% were seen once. The patients, who ranged from 18 to 65 in age, presented with newly diagnosed hyperthyroidism lasting under 2 months. Clinical symptoms, serum thyroxine, TRAb, thyroid ultrasound and orbital computed tomography established diagnosis. The V gene end was trimmed by 1 base and the J gene end by 3 bases; junction bases not matched to a gene: 6. The CDR3 covers 16 residues. Germline CDR1 and CDR2: LGHDT and YNNKEL (reference sequence).

The material sequenced was blood. The receptor was derived from a woman younger than 35 with Graves' hyperthyroidism. This chain uses TRBV3-1 with TRBJ2-3, with 8 bases matching TRBD1. CDR3 amino acids: CASSQVYNRGTDTQYF. In DNA form, the CDR3 reads TGTGCCAGCAGCCAAGTTTACAACAGGGGGACAGATACGCAGTATTTT.